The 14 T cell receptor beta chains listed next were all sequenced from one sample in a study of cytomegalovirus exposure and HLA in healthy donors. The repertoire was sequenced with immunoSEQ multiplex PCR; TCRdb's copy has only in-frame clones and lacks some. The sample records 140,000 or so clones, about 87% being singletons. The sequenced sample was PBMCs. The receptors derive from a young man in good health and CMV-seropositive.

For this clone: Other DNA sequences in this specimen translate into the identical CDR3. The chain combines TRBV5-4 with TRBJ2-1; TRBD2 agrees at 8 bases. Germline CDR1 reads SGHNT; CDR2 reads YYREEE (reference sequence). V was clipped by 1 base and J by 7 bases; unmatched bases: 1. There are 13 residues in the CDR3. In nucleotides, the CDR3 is TGTGCCAGCAGCTTGACGGGAGGGAATGAGCAGTTCTTC. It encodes CASSLTGGNEQFF. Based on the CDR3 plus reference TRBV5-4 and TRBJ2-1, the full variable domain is ETGVTQSPTHLIKTRGQQVTLRCSSQSGHNTVSWYQQALGQGPQFIFQYYREEENGRGNFPPRFSGLQFPNYSSELNVNALELDDSALYLCASSLTGGNEQFFGPGTRLTVL.

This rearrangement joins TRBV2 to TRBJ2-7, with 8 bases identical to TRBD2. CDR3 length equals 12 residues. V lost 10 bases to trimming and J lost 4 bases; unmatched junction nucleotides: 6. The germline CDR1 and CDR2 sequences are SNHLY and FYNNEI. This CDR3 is CATKRESYEQYF. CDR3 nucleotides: TGTGCCACCAAGCGGGAGTCTTACGAGCAGTACTTC. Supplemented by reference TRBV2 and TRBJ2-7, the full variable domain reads EPEVTQTPSHQVTQMGQEVILRCVPISNHLYFYWYRQILGQKVEFLVSFYNNEISEKSEIFDDQFSVERPDGSNFTLKIRSTKLEDSAMYFCATKRESYEQYFGPGTRLTVT.

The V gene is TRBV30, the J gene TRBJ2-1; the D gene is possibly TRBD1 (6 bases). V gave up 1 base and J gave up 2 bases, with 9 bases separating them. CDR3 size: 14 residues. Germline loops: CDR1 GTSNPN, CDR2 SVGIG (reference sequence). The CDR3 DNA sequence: TGTGCCTGGAGTGAGGGGGTTCCCTACAATGAGCAGTTCTTC. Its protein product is CAWSEGVPYNEQFF. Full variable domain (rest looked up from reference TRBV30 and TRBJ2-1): SQTIHQWPATLVQPVGSPLSLECTVEGTSNPNLYWYRQAAGRGLQLLFYSVGIGQISSEVPQNLSASRPQDRQFILSSKKLLLSDSGFYLCAWSEGVPYNEQFFGPGTRLTVL.

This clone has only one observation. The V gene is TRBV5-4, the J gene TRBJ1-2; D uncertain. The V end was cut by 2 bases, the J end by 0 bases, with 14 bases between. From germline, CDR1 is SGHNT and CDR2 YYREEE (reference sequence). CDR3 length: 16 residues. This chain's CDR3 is CASSFGIVGTNYGYTF. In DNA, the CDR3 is TGTGCCAGCAGCTTCGGGATTGTAGGGACTAACTATGGCTACACCTTC. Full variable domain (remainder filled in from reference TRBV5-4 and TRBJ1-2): ETGVTQSPTHLIKTRGQQVTLRCSSQSGHNTVSWYQQALGQGPQFIFQYYREEENGRGNFPPRFSGLQFPNYSSELNVNALELDDSALYLCASSFGIVGTNYGYTFGSGTRLTVV.

CDR3: CATSRDLQGLYGYTF. CDR3 nucleotides: TGTGCCACCAGCAGAGATCTACAGGGGCTCTATGGCTACACCTTC. The chain couples TRBV15 to TRBJ1-2, with TRBD1 matching 7 bases. Per germline, CDR1 LNHNV and CDR2 YYDKDF (reference sequence). V dropped 0 bases and J dropped 4; count of bases not matched to a gene: 5. The CDR3 runs to 15 residues. The full variable domain, in which reference TRBV15 and TRBJ1-2 provide the parts outside the CDR3, is DAMVIQNPRYQVTQFGKPVTLSCSQTLNHNVMYWYQQKSSQAPKLLFHYYDKDFNNEADTPDNFQSRRPNTSFCFLDIRSPGLGDTAMYLCATSRDLQGLYGYTFGSGTRLTVV.

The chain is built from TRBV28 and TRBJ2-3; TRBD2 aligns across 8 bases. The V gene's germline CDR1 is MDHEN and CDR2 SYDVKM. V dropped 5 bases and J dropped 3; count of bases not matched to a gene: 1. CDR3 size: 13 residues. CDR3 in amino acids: CASSPGGTDTQYF. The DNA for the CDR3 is TGTGCCAGCAGTCCGGGAGGGACAGATACGCAGTATTTT.

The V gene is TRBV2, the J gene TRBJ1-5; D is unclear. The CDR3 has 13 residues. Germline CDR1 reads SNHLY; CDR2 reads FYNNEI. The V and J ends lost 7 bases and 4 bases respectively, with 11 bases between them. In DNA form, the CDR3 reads TGTGCCAGCAAGTTCCGGCGGAATCAGCCCCAGCATTTT. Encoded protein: CASKFRRNQPQHF.

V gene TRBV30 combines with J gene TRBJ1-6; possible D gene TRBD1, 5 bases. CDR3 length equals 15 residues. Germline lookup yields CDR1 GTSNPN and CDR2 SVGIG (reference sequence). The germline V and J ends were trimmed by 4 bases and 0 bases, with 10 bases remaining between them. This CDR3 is CAWTRQSSYNSPLHF. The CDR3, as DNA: TGTGCCTGGACCCGACAGAGCTCCTATAATTCACCCCTCCACTTT.

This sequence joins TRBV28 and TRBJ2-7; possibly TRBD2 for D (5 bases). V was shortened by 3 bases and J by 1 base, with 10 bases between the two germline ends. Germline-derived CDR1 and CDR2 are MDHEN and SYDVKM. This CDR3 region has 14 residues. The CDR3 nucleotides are TGTGCCAGCAGTTTTATAGCGCTGTCCTACGAGCAGTACTTC. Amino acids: CASSFIALSYEQYF.

CDR3 loop: CSVTENTEAFF. Written as DNA, the CDR3 is TGCAGCGTGACAGAGAACACTGAAGCTTTCTTT. The chain uses TRBV29-1 and TRBJ1-1; perhaps TRBD1 as D (5 bases). CDR1 and CDR2 from the germline V gene are SQVTM and ANQGSEA. The germline V and J ends were trimmed by 6 bases and 1 base, with 6 bases remaining between them. CDR3 length equals 11 residues.

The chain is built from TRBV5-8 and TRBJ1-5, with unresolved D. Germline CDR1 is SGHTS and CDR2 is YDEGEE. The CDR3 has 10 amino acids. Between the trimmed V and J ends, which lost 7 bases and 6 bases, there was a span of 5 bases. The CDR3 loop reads CASERQPQHF. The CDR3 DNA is TGTGCCAGCGAGCGTCAGCCCCAGCATTTT.

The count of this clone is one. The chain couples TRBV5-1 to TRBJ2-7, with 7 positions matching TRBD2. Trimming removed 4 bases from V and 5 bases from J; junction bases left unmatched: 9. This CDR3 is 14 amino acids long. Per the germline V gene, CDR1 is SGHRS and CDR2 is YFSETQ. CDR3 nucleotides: TGCGCCAGCAGCCGACGGGGGGAGGGCGACGAGCAGTACTTC. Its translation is CASSRRGEGDEQYF.

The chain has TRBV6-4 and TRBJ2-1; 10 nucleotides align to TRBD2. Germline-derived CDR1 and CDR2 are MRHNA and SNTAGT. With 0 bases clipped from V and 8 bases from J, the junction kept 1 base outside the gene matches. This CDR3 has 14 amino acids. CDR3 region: CASSDSAGGHEQFF. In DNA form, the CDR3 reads TGTGCCAGCAGTGACTCAGCGGGGGGGCATGAGCAGTTCTTC.

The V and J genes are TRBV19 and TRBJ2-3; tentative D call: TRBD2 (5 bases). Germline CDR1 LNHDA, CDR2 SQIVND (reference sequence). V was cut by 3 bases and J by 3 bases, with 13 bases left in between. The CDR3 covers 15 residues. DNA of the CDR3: TGTGCCAGTAGTATCCCCGCGAGGGAGACAGATACGCAGTATTTT. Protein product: CASSIPARETDTQYF.